A selection of T cell receptor beta chains follows, all from one sample in a study of T cell responses to AZD1222 COVID-19 vaccine. The repertoire was sequenced with immunoSEQ multiplex PCR; TCRdb's copy has only in-frame clones and lacks some. The data show 100,000 to 120,000 clones, approximately 88% seen once. This sample comprised peripheral blood, obtained on day 0 of AZD1222 vaccination. These receptors were obtained from an adult in good health. CDR3s include the opening cysteine and the closing phenylalanine or tryptophan. Each record gives: D gene, clone size, J gene, V gene, CDR3 protein, CDR3 DNA. A D gene is named only where the DNA matches it firmly. Rows may omit the clone size; those that give it use once, few, many or a size class.

>.|.|TRBJ2-2|TRBV5-4
CASSRTQRARNTGELFF
TGTGCCAGCAGCCGAACTCAGCGGGCCCGGAACACCGGGGAGCTGTTTTTT
>.|.|TRBJ2-7|TRBV5-1
CASSSQTGTNHFYEQYF
TGCGCCAGCAGCTCACAAACCGGGACCAACCACTTTTACGAGCAGTACTTC
>.|few|TRBJ2-5|TRBV15
CATSRGASLETQYF
TGTGCCACCAGCAGAGGAGCGAGTCTCGAGACCCAGTACTTC
>TRBD1|once|TRBJ1-2|TRBV28
CASSLTDRVGGYTF
TGTGCCAGCAGCCTTACTGACAGGGTCGGTGGCTACACCTTC
>.|once|TRBJ2-2|TRBV6-4
CASSEMTRASIGELFF
TGTGCCAGCAGTGAAATGACGCGAGCGTCCATCGGGGAGCTGTTTTTT
>.|.|TRBJ1-1|TRBV12-3/TRBV12-4
CASSWGRDTEAFF
TGTGCCAGCAGTTGGGGCAGGGACACTGAAGCTTTCTTT
>TRBD2|.|TRBJ2-1|TRBV14
CASSQAGGVSYNEQFF
TGTGCCAGCAGCCAAGCGGGAGGGGTGTCCTACAATGAGCAGTTCTTC
>.|.|TRBJ2-7|TRBV13
CASSLLSSNGEQYF
TGTGCCAGCAGCTTATTAAGTAGTAACGGGGAGCAGTACTTC
>TRBD1|.|TRBJ1-1|TRBV11-2
CASSFGTGGLTEAFF
TGTGCCAGCAGCTTTGGGACAGGGGGCCTCACTGAAGCTTTCTTT
>TRBD1|once|TRBJ2-2|TRBV3-1/TRBV3-2
CASSPLSGVRDRGELFF
TGTGCCAGCAGCCCATTAAGTGGGGTGAGGGACAGAGGGGAGCTGTTTTTT
>.|.|TRBJ1-2|TRBV6-5
CASSYRGNRGYTF
TGTGCCAGCAGTTATCGAGGGAATCGTGGCTACACCTTC
>.|.|TRBJ1-3|TRBV6-1
CASSELMGVGNTIYF
TGTGCCAGCAGTGAATTGATGGGGGTTGGAAACACCATATATTTT
>TRBD2|.|TRBJ2-7|TRBV6-1
CASSETSGRAYEQYF
TGTGCCAGCAGTGAAACTAGCGGGAGGGCCTACGAGCAGTACTTC
>.|.|TRBJ2-7|TRBV27
CATRERYEQYF
TGTGCCACCAGAGAAAGGTACGAGCAGTACTTC
>.|.|TRBJ2-4|TRBV2
CASLEGLAKNIQYF
TGTGCCAGCCTCGAGGGATTAGCCAAAAACATTCAGTACTTC
>.|.|TRBJ1-1|TRBV19
CASTWGLSNTEAFF
TGTGCCAGTACCTGGGGACTTTCGAACACTGAAGCTTTCTTT
>.|.|TRBJ2-5|TRBV5-1
CASSARTGGGETQYF
TGCGCCAGCAGCGCCAGGACAGGTGGGGGGGAGACCCAGTACTTC
>TRBD1|.|TRBJ1-5|TRBV2
CASSGTGGTNQPQHF
TGTGCCAGCAGTGGGACAGGGGGCACCAATCAGCCCCAGCATTTT
>TRBD1|.|TRBJ1-6|TRBV5-5
CASSLAFRGPRGSPLHF
TGTGCCAGCAGCTTGGCCTTCAGGGGGCCCCGAGGGTCACCCCTCCACTTT
>.|.|TRBJ1-2|TRBV7-9
CASSLDSNYGYTF
TGTGCCAGCAGCCTGGACAGTAACTATGGCTACACCTTC
>TRBD1|few|TRBJ1-1|TRBV6-4
CASSPTPGQGAAFF
TGTGCCAGCAGCCCAACCCCGGGACAGGGGGCCGCTTTCTTT
>.|.|TRBJ1-5|TRBV19
CASSLQGQPQHF
TGTGCCAGTAGTTTACAGGGACAGCCCCAGCATTTT
>TRBD1|.|TRBJ1-2|TRBV6-5
CASSLPMDRVSGYTF
TGTGCCAGCAGTCTACCCATGGACAGGGTCTCTGGCTACACCTTC
>.|.|TRBJ1-3|TRBV14
CASSPLGPGSGNTIYF
TGTGCCAGCAGCCCCTTGGGACCGGGATCTGGAAACACCATATATTTT
>TRBD1|.|TRBJ1-2|TRBV27
CASSRQGINYGYTF
TGTGCCAGCAGTCGACAGGGGATTAACTATGGCTACACCTTC
>TRBD2|few|TRBJ2-1|TRBV3-1/TRBV3-2
CASTTSTSGRDEQFF
TGTGCCAGCACCACCTCGACTAGCGGGAGGGATGAGCAGTTCTTC
>.|.|TRBJ1-6|TRBV2
CASNTYNSPLHF
TGTGCCAGCAATACGTATAATTCACCCCTCCACTTT
>.|.|TRBJ2-7|TRBV6-1
CASSEVGYEQYF
TGTGCCAGCAGTGAAGTCGGATACGAGCAGTACTTC
>.|once|TRBJ2-1|TRBV6-5
CASSHGNEQFF
TGTGCCAGCAGCCACGGGAATGAGCAGTTCTTC
>.|.|TRBJ1-1|TRBV6-5
CASTLTANTEAFF
TGTGCCAGCACCCTAACTGCGAACACTGAAGCTTTCTTT
>.|.|TRBJ2-1|TRBV24-1
CATGAPGYNEQFF
TGTGCCACCGGTGCACCGGGGTACAATGAGCAGTTCTTC
>TRBD2|.|TRBJ2-1|TRBV5-5
CASSRLALLNEQFF
TGTGCCAGCAGTAGACTAGCACTCCTCAATGAGCAGTTCTTC
>TRBD1|.|TRBJ1-3|TRBV7-9
CASSSSRGGGNTIYF
TGTGCCAGCAGCTCATCGAGAGGGGGCGGAAACACCATATATTTT
>.|.|TRBJ2-1|TRBV7-2
CASSPGRGREQFF
TGTGCCAGCAGCCCGGGGAGGGGGCGGGAGCAGTTCTTC
>TRBD1|.|TRBJ1-2|TRBV5-6
CASSYSGTGLPHF
TGTGCCAGCAGCTACTCCGGGACAGGCCTGCCCCACTTC
>.|.|TRBJ1-1|TRBV2
CASTTKIGAEAFF
TGTGCCAGCACCACAAAAATTGGGGCTGAAGCTTTCTTT
>.|.|TRBJ1-3|TRBV7-2
CASSSRSSGSGNTIYF
TGTGCCAGCAGCTCACGCTCGTCGGGGTCTGGAAACACCATATATTTT
>.|once|TRBJ2-7|TRBV10-2
CASSERTSGQSYEQYF
TGCGCCAGCAGTGAGCGGACTTCAGGTCAATCCTACGAGCAGTACTTC
>TRBD2|few|TRBJ2-1|TRBV19
CASSPGLAGVLSSYNEQFF
TGTGCCAGTAGTCCCGGACTAGCGGGAGTCCTGAGCTCCTACAATGAGCAGTTCTTC
>.|.|TRBJ2-2|TRBV19
CASSIGTNTGELFF
TGTGCCAGTAGTATAGGGACAAACACCGGGGAGCTGTTTTTT
>TRBD1|.|TRBJ1-2|TRBV4-1
CASSQEPLDRGGYGYTF
TGCGCCAGCAGCCAAGAACCACTGGACAGGGGCGGCTATGGCTACACCTTC
>.|.|TRBJ1-2|TRBV5-1
CASSLASNAGYGYTF
TGCGCCAGCAGCTTAGCAAGTAATGCGGGTTATGGCTACACCTTC
>TRBD2|.|TRBJ2-3|TRBV4-3
CASSQDTSGAPDTQYF
TGCGCCAGCAGCCAAGACACTAGCGGAGCCCCAGATACGCAGTATTTT
>.|.|TRBJ1-2|TRBV28
CASRGDYGYTF
TGTGCCAGCAGGGGGGACTATGGCTACACCTTC
>.|.|TRBJ2-2|TRBV7-2
CASSLEYYLNTGELFF
TGTGCCAGCAGCTTAGAGTACTACCTGAACACCGGGGAGCTGTTTTTT
>.|.|TRBJ1-1|TRBV2
CASSEPGWQGTEAFF
TGTGCCAGCAGTGAGCCGGGGTGGCAAGGGACTGAAGCTTTCTTT
>TRBD2|.|TRBJ2-2|TRBV2
CASSGGLAGVGTGELFF
TGTGCCAGCAGCGGGGGACTAGCGGGAGTTGGTACCGGGGAGCTGTTTTTT
>.|.|TRBJ2-1|TRBV29-1
CSVEDRVRDEQFF
TGCAGCGTTGAAGATCGGGTTCGCGATGAGCAGTTCTTC
>.|.|TRBJ1-1|TRBV19
CASTDANPGDTEAFF
TGTGCCAGTACCGATGCAAACCCCGGGGACACTGAAGCTTTCTTT
>TRBD2|.|TRBJ2-5|TRBV5-4
CASSPPPSGGASETQYF
TGTGCCAGCAGCCCGCCCCCTAGCGGGGGCGCCTCAGAGACCCAGTACTTC
>.|.|TRBJ1-6|TRBV19
CASSLTGRAAPLHF
TGTGCCAGTAGTCTAACCGGACGGGCAGCACCCCTCCACTTT
>.|.|TRBJ1-2|TRBV19
CASSIETGTYGYTF
TGTGCCAGTAGTATAGAGACAGGAACGTATGGCTACACCTTC
>TRBD1|.|TRBJ1-2|TRBV2
CASRSGQGATGYTF
TGTGCCAGCCGAAGCGGGCAGGGGGCGACTGGCTACACCTTC
>.|.|TRBJ2-1|TRBV6-4
CASSDSSGTGNNEQFF
TGTGCCAGCAGTGACTCTAGCGGGACAGGGAACAATGAGCAGTTCTTC
>.|.|TRBJ2-3|TRBV4-1
CASSPNTWTVTDTQYF
TGCGCCAGCAGCCCCAATACTTGGACGGTCACAGATACGCAGTATTTT